This T cell receptor (beta chain) was sequenced during a study of blood T cell repertoires in COVID-19. Whole-study context: The study drew acute and convalescent COVID-19 samples from the United States, Italy and Spain. The cDNA or gDNA used as material had been derived from T cells, B-cell-depleted T cells, or PBMCs.

This clone is judged large. In the study's own analysis: Using reference gene primer amplification, nucleated cell counts were estimated. The data were produced by immunoSEQ multiplex PCR, yet TCRdb's version contains in-frame clones alone and is incomplete. The DNA gave D and trimming, while V, J and clone size come from that table. Among tens of thousands of clones listed, 82% were seen once. With 7 bases removed from V and 8 bases from J, the gap between germline ends came to 19 bases. This CDR3 is 14 amino acids long. Looked up from germline, CDR1 is SGHNT and CDR2 is YYREEE (reference sequence). The source of this sequence is a man at least 80 years old with active COVID-19. This rearrangement joins TRBV5-4 to TRBJ1-5; D remains ambiguous. The sample was peripheral blood. CDR3 sequence: CASLPLGLSKPQHF. As DNA, the CDR3 is TGTGCCAGCTTACCCCTGGGCCTCTCAAAGCCCCAGCATTTT.